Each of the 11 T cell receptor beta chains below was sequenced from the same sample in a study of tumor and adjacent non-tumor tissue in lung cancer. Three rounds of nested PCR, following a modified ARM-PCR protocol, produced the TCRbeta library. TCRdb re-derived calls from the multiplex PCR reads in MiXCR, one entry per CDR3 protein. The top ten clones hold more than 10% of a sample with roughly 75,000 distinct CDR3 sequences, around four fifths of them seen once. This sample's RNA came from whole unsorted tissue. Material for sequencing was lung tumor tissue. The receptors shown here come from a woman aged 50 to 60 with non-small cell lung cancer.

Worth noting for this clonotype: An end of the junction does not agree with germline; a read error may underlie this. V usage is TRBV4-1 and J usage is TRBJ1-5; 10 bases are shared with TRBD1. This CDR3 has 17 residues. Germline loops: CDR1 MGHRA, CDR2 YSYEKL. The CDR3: CASSQGSTGGRGQPQHF. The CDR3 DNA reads TGCGCCAGTAGCCAAGGGTCGACAGGGGGCAGGGGACAGCCCCAGCATTTT.

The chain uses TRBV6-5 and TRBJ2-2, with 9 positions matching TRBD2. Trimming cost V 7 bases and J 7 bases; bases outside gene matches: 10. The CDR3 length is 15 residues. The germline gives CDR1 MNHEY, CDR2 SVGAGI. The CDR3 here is CASMREGFYIGELFF. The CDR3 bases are TGTGCCAGCATGCGGGAGGGCTTTTACATCGGGGAGCTGTTTTTT.

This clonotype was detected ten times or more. CDR3 in amino acids: CASFPTSGGSGANVLTF. DNA of the CDR3: TGCGCCAGCTTTCCGACTAGCGGGGGGAGTGGGGCCAACGTCCTGACTTTC. The chain employs TRBV4-1 and TRBJ2-6, with 13 bases identical to TRBD2. Germline V gene lookup returns CDR1 MGHRA and CDR2 YSYEKL. The ends lost 8 bases at V and 3 bases at J; junction bases unmatched: 7. CDR3 length equals 17 residues.

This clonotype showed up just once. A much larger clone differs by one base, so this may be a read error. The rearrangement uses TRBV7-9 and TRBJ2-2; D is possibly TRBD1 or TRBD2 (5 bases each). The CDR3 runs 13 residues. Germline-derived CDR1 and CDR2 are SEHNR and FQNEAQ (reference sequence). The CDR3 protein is CASSLAGSGDLFF. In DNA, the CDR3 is TGTGCCAGCAGCTTAGCGGGTTCCGGGGACCTGTTTTTT. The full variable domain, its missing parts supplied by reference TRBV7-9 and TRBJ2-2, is DTGVSQNPRHKITKRGQNVTFRCDPISEHNRLYWYRQTLGQGPEFLTYFQNEAQLEKSRLLSDRFSAERPKGSFSTLEIQRTEQGDSAMYLCASSLAGSGDLFFGEGSRLTVL.

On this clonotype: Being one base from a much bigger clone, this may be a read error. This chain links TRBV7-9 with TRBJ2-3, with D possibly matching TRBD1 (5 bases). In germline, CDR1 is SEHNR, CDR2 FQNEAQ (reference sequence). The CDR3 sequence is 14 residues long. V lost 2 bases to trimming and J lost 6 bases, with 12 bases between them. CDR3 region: CASSLSEQGDTQYF. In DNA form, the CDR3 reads TGTGCCAGCAGCTTATCGGAGCAGGGTGATACGCAGTATTTT.

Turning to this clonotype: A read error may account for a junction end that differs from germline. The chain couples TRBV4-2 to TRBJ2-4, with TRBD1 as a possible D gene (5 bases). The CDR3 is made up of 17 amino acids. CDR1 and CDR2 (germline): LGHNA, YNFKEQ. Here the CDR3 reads CARSLNSVGADKNIRYF. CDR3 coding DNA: TGTGCCCGCAGCCTAAATTCAGTGGGCGCGGACAAAAACATTCGGTACTTC.

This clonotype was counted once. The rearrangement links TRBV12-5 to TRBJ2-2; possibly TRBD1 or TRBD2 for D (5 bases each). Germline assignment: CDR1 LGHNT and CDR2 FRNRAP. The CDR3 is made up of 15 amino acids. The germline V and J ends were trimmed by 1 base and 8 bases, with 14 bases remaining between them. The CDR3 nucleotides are TGTGCTAGTGGTTTGGCCGGGACCATGACTGGGGAGCTGTTTTTT. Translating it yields CASGLAGTMTGELFF.

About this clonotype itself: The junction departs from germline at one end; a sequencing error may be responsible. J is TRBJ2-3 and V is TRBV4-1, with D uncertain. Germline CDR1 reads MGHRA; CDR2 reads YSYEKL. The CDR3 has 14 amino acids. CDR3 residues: CASSRTVGTDKQYF. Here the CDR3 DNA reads TGCGCCAGCAGCCGAACAGTGGGCACAGATAAGCAGTATTTT.

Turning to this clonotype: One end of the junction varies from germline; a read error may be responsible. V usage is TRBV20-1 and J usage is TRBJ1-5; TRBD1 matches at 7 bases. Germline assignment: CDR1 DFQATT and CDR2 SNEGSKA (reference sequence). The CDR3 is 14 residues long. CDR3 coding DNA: TGCAATGCTATCAAGGGGGCTAGCAATCAGCACCAGCATTTT. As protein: CNAIKGASNQHQHF.

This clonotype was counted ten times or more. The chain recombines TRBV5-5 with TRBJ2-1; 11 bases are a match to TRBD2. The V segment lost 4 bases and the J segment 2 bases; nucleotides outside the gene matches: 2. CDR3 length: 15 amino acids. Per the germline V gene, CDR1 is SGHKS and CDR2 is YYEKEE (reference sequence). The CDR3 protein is CASSGTSGPYNEQFF. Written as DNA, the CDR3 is TGTGCCAGCAGCGGGACTAGCGGTCCCTACAATGAGCAGTTCTTC.

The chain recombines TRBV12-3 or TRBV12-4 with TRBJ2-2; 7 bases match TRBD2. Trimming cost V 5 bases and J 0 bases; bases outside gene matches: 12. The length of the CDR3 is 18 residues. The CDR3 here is CASSRHVSGLTNTGELFF. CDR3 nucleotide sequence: TGTGCCAGCAGTAGACACGTCTCGGGACTAACGAACACCGGGGAGCTGTTTTTT.